The rows below give T cell receptor beta chains drawn from one sample of a study of T cell responses to AZD1222 COVID-19 vaccine. Libraries were prepared by immunoSEQ multiplex PCR; TCRdb keeps only in-frame clonotypes and omits some of them. The sample has about 120,000 clones, roughly 84% seen once. The sample consisted of peripheral blood, taken on day 0 of AZD1222 vaccination. These receptors were collected from an adult in good health. Both conserved end residues are part of each CDR3. A D gene is named only where the DNA matches it firmly. The size entry is marked missing in some rows and otherwise reads once, few, many or a size class.

NA | TRBJ1-4 | TRBD1 | TRBV5-1 | TGCGCCAGCAGCCTATTCGGACAGGGAGAAAAACTGTTTTTT | CASSLFGQGEKLFF
few | TRBJ2-7 | NA | TRBV28 | TGTGCCAGCAGTTTATTGCCGGTCTACGAGCAGTACTTC | CASSLLPVYEQYF
few | TRBJ2-5 | NA | TRBV27 | TGTGCCAGCCGACCCCCCAGGGGTGCCCAGTACTTC | CASRPPRGAQYF
once | TRBJ1-6 | TRBD1 | TRBV25-1 | TGTGCCAGCAGTGTGACAGGGATTGGGAATTCACCCCTCCACTTT | CASSVTGIGNSPLHF
NA | TRBJ1-2 | NA | TRBV25-1 | TGTGCCAGCACGGACAGCTTTAACTATGGCTACACCTTC | CASTDSFNYGYTF
NA | TRBJ2-1 | TRBD2 | TRBV3-1/TRBV3-2 | TGTGCCAGCAGCCAAGGCCCCCTGCGGGAGGGCCGCGATGAGCAGTTCTTC | CASSQGPLREGRDEQFF
NA | TRBJ2-5 | NA | TRBV7-9 | TGTGCCAGCAGCTTAGGCGTAGGCCGGAGGGAGACCCAGTACTTC | CASSLGVGRRETQYF
once | TRBJ2-7 | NA | TRBV3-1/TRBV3-2 | TGTGCCAGCAGCCCCGGGTCGTCCTACGAGCAGTACTTC | CASSPGSSYEQYF
few | TRBJ2-5 | NA | TRBV3-1/TRBV3-2 | TGTGCCAGCAGCCAAGGGGCCTCTGAGACCCAGTACTTC | CASSQGASETQYF
once | TRBJ2-3 | NA | TRBV5-1 | TGCGCCAGCAGCTTCTTTGGGGGCCCCACAGATACGCAGTATTTT | CASSFFGGPTDTQYF
NA | TRBJ2-1 | TRBD1 | TRBV6-5 | TGTGCCAGCAGTTCTACAGGGGGAAGAAATGAGCAGTTCTTC | CASSSTGGRNEQFF
few | TRBJ2-1 | TRBD1 | TRBV18 | TGTGCCAGTCGTCGGGACAGGGGCTACAATGAGCAGTTCTTC | CASRRDRGYNEQFF
medium-sized | TRBJ2-1 | NA | TRBV7-9 | TGTGCCAGCAAAGGTTTGAGGTACAATGAGCAGTTCTTC | CASKGLRYNEQFF
NA | TRBJ2-7 | NA | TRBV6-6 | TGTGCCAGCACCCCCACCGGAGATTTCACCTACGAGCAGTACTTC | CASTPTGDFTYEQYF